This T cell receptor beta chain originates from a study of blood T cell repertoires in COVID-19. The CDR3 has 13 residues. Trimming removed 11 bases from V and 4 bases from J, with 17 bases in between. Germline V lookup: CDR1 MDHEN, CDR2 SYDVKM. TCRdb keeps only in-frame clones here, not all; method: immunoSEQ multiplex PCR. The sample lists about 70,000 clones, roughly 91% seen once, with roughly 10% in the top ten. The sequencing sample was made of peripheral blood. The sequence came from a woman in her late teens or twenties with acute or convalescent COVID-19. The chain is built from TRBV28 and TRBJ1-1; a weak D match, TRBD1 (6 bases). CDR3 DNA: TGTGCCGCAACGCGGGGGGGCAGCACTGAAGCTTTCTTT. Amino acids: CAATRGGSTEAFF.